This TCR beta chain was found in a study of cytomegalovirus exposure and HLA in healthy donors (dated by TCRdb to the late 2010s). Some background on the complete study: According to an earlier analysis of 550 to 750 of the donors, about 180 million T cells yielded some 110 million unique TCR beta sequences and approximately 300 Gb of sequence data. An early release covering about 600 HLA-typed donors comprised approximately 290 gigabases of sequencing data and around 80 million unique TCR sequences. Among the roughly 380 genotyped donors, about 85% belonged to the genetic ancestry cluster associated with self-reported Caucasian donors. The study aimed to test whether cataloging public T cell receptors could reveal signatures of past pathogen exposure. Using immunosequencing, the study profiled T cell repertoires from about 610 subjects and related those repertoires to cytomegalovirus serostatus. A separate validation cohort of roughly 120 different subjects was used in addition to the approximately 640-subject first cohort. High-throughput TCR immunosequencing, statistical association of individual TCRs with disease status, and machine learning were combined to predict cytomegalovirus infection status. A later analysis re-examined previously published TCR beta repertoires from about 670 donors and added high-resolution HLA genotyping to investigate patterns of TCR occurrence. Rather than using new phenotypic data, the later analysis identified candidate immune exposures from TCR beta sequences and from how often those sequences occurred across donors. To decide whether each TCR beta V gene segment behaved as functional or pseudogenic, an earlier analysis of some 600 of the donors relied on high-throughput TCR beta sequencing. Alongside the repertoire data, information on donor age, sex, ethnicity and CMV serostatus was compiled. Genome-wide SNP genotypes for about three fifths of the 666 donors were used in a later genetic analysis, which treated that subset as a discovery cohort. Every discovery cohort repertoire had been produced on one sequencing platform. HLA typing included class I and class II loci at four-digit resolution. Typing coverage differed by locus: A, B, C, DRB1 and DQB1 were typed in about 629-630 donors, DQA1 in 522, DPA1 in approximately 600, and DPB1 in just under 480. Five DR-DQ haplotypes were treated as single units for association and clustering because of strong linkage in the cohort. Among some 400 genotyped donors of the cohort, an average of approximately 250,000 unique TCR beta nucleotide sequences were sequenced per donor, roughly 18% of them non-productive.

Details on this clone: It has no known antigen specificity. No base quality values were provided; no much bigger clone lies one nucleotide off.

What the study reported, not specific to this receptor: A few of the identified cytomegalovirus-associated TCR beta chains were confirmed in vitro to be specific for cytomegalovirus antigens. Linkage disequilibrium might explain the correlated functional status among segregating V segments, but an unknown experimental factor could not be ruled out. A group of highly shared sequence variants was considered likely to be a technical artifact of the sequencing pipeline. V-gene and J-gene trimming of TCR beta chains was associated with a missense DCLRE1C variant in a later genetic analysis, and the association was replicated in an independent cohort. Only TCR beta chains were sequenced in this cohort, and the absence of alpha or paired-chain data limited detectable features. Strong co-occurrence of HLA alleles, especially DR and DQ, made assigning TCR associations to individual alleles difficult. Because the 87-base-pair reads could not distinguish some IMGT-functional V segments, including TRBV6-2 and TRBV6-3, those segments were excluded. Cytomegalovirus status was reported to be diagnosed by the classifier with high specificity and sensitivity in both the original and validation cohorts. The presence/absence analyses assumed that sequencing depth was roughly uniform across donors, and that assumption may not be true. In a later analysis, HLA-associated TCR beta chains showed more clonal expansion and lower generation probabilities than non-associated chains that were equally common. A later genetic analysis reported fewer N-insertions in productive TCRs among donors in an Asian-associated ancestry cluster than the approximately 670-donor mean. The study gave a list of 150 to 200 TCR beta chains associated with cytomegalovirus. For the cohort, immune exposure information was limited to CMV serostatus. An earlier analysis of roughly 570 of the donors showed that most TCR beta V segments appeared in productive rearrangements either about 87% or about 30% of the time, which broadly matched IMGT annotations. In a later analysis, some 18,000 TCR beta sequences were associated with specific HLA alleles at a false discovery rate of 0.05. The authors suggested that the approach could potentially be generalized to other disease states and immunological phenotypes. A further reported finding was that TCR beta sequences accurately predicted the HLA-A and HLA-B alleles for most subjects in the first cohort. In a later analysis, TCR association rates were found to vary across HLA loci, with the most associated TCRs seen for DRB1 alleles and the fewest for HLA-C alleles. A later analysis reported that several top co-occurrence clusters appeared linked to parvovirus B19, influenza, CMV and Epstein-Barr virus. According to a later analysis, most CMV-associated TCR beta chains appeared to be HLA-restricted, and the HLA associations seemed to be driven largely by CMV exposure. Because some donors lacked HLA typing at each locus, the association tests relied only on the typed subset. Because counts were too low, roughly 17 rarely observed V segments, including chromosome 9 orphons, were left out of the earlier analysis of 587 of the donors. Most TCR sequences were observed very rarely across donors, whereas some public TCRs were present in many individuals.

In total, 600 or so healthy bone marrow donors made up the cohort. All cohort members were sampled while nominally healthy, although unrecorded immune exposures were likely present. The donor tested CMV seropositive and was one of the 289 seropositive cohort members. Every donor gave a peripheral blood sample, and the peripheral blood mononuclear cells from that sample were used for TCR beta sequencing. Genomic DNA was extracted from the blood cell samples with the Qiagen DNeasy Blood Extraction Kit. In the germline V gene, CDR1 corresponds to SQVTM and CDR2 to ANQGSEA. V drops 7 bases and J drops 6 bases, leaving 13 bases in between. Its CDR3 holds 12 amino acids, cysteine through phenylalanine. Just CDR3 DNA is preserved here, 36 bases in frame from base 1. The method was the immunoSEQ multiplex PCR assay. For the multiplex PCR, a mixture combining 60 forward primers for TCR Vbeta segments and 13 reverse primers for TCR Jbeta segments was used. The CDR3 region of rearranged TCR beta genes was amplified from genomic DNA with a multiplex PCR assay. On the Illumina HiSeq System, the amplified TCR beta libraries were sequenced as 87-base-pair reads. The authors' analysis ran thus. A later analysis tallied some 79 million unique TCR beta chains across the 660 or so repertoires, and around 10 million of those chains were shared by two or more donors. Raw reads were error-corrected and collapsed into unique sequences with a nearest-neighbor algorithm that merged closely related sequences to remove PCR and sequencing errors. Alignment of CDR3 sequences to IMGT reference sequences was used to assign V, D and J gene segments. Each retained sequence needed at least a six-nucleotide match to both a V gene segment and a J gene segment. A rearrangement was called productive if the CDR3 had no stop codons and remained in frame with V and J, and every other rearrangement was called non-productive. CDR3 was defined by IMGT convention, running from the second conserved V-encoded cysteine to the conserved J-encoded phenylalanine. In an earlier analysis of more than 550 of the donors, sequences lacking an unambiguous match to a single V gene segment were excluded. In an earlier analysis of almost 600 of the donors, a V segment was called functional when productive rearrangements were above 56.7%, and segregating when the standard deviation between donors exceeded 5%. A statistical classification framework was developed to diagnose cytomegalovirus status using the catalog of TCR beta chain sequences. In a later analysis, TCR nucleotide sequences were compared against IMGT/GENE-DB human TR gene sequences so that V and J genes could be assigned. The TCRdist pipeline was used in a later analysis to assign CDR3 sequences and most-parsimonious VDJ recombination scenarios. In a later analysis, each TCR beta chain was defined by its CDR3 amino acid sequence together with its V-gene family, and reads without a unique V-gene family were excluded. In a later analysis, approximately 640 highly shared, low-generation-probability nucleotide sequences were removed to address suspected cross-contamination and a sequencing artifact. For each public chain, a later analysis derived a clonal expansion index from normalized ranks of inferred template counts within each repertoire. In a later analysis, generation probabilities were computed with a VDJ recombination model fitted to out-of-frame rearrangements, and the resulting probabilities were checked against IGoR. Hypergeometric tests were used in a later analysis to score TCR-TCR, TCR-HLA and TCR-CMV co-occurrence, with a repertoire-size bias correction applied to the TCR pairs. False discovery rates were estimated in a later analysis by permuting HLA or CMV assignments 20 times. In a later analysis, co-occurring TCRs were grouped using DBSCAN, with TCRdist sequence similarity added in when clustering inside HLA-allele-positive subsets. For co-occurrence clustering, repertoires with fewer than 30,000 or more than 120,000 public chains were excluded, along with roughly 5 repertoires with anomalous nucleotide sharing. This is the immuneACCESS table as TCRdb keeps it, with only in-frame sequences that have V and J called. A part of the clones is gone; compared with another copy, unresolved V genes explain less than half, and the rest is unexplained. The V and J calls and the clone size are those of that table, but D and trimming were determined from the DNA. The sample table holds over 40,000 clones, of which roughly 60% were seen once. The biggest ten clones account for around 11% of the sample.

This receptor chain uses TRBV29-1 and TRBJ2-1; TRBD1 is a possible D gene, resting on 5 matching bases. This sequence was found in a man in his fifties or sixties in good health and CMV-seropositive. Sequences were obtained from PBMCs. The CDR3 sequence is CSGLGQINEQFF. Here is the DNA: TGCAGCGGCCTGGGGCAGATCAATGAGCAGTTCTTC.